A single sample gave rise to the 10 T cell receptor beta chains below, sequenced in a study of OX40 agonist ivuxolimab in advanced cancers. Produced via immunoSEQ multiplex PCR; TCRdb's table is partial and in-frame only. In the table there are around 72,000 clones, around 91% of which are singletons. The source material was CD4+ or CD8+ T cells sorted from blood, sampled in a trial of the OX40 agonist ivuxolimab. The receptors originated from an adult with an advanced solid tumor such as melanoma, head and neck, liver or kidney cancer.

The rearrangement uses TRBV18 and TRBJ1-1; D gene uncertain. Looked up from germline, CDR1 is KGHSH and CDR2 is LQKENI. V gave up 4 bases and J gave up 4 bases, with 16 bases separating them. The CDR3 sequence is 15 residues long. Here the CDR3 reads CASSQDFGSGTEAFF. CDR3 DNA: TGTGCCAGCTCACAGGACTTTGGGTCTGGCACTGAAGCTTTCTTT.

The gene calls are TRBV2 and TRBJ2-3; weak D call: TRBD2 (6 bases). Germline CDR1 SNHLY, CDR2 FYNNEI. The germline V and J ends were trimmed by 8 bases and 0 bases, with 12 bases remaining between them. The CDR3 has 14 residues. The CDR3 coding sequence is TGTGCCAGCCAGGGCGGGGCTAGCACAGATACGCAGTATTTT. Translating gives CASQGGASTDTQYF.

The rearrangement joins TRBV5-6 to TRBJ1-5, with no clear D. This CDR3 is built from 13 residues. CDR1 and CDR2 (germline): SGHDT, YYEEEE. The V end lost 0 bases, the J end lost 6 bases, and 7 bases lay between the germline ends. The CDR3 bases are TGTGCCAGCAGCTTGGGGGAAATTCAGCCCCAGCATTTT. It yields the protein CASSLGEIQPQHF. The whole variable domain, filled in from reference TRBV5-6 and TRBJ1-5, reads DAGVTQSPTHLIKTRGQQVTLRCSPKSGHDTVSWYQQALGQGPQFIFQYYEEEERQRGNFPDRFSGHQFPNYSSELNVNALLLGDSALYLCASSLGEIQPQHFGDGTRLSIL.

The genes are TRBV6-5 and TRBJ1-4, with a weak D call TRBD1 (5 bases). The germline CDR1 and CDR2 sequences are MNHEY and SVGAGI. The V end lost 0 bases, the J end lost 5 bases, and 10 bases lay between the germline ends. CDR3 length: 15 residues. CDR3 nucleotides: TGTGCCAGCAGTTACTCAACCGGGGGAAATGAAAAACTGTTTTTT. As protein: CASSYSTGGNEKLFF.

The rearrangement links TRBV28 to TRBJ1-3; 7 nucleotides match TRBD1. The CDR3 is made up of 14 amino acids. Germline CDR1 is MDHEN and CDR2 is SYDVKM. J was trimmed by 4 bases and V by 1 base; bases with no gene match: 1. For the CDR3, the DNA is TGTGCCAGCAGTTTATCGACAGGGGGAAACACCATATATTTT. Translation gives CASSLSTGGNTIYF. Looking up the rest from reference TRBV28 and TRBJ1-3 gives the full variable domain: DVKVTQSSRYLVKRTGEKVFLECVQDMDHENMFWYRQDPGLGLRLIYFSYDVKMKEKGDIPEGYSVSREKKERFSLILESASTNQTSMYLCASSLSTGGNTIYFGEGSWLTVV.

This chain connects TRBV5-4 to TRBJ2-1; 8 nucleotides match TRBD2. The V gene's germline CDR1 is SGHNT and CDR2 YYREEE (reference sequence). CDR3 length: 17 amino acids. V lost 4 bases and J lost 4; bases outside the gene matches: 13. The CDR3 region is CASSPPGGSGVYNEQFF. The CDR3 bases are TGTGCCAGCAGCCCCCCTGGGGGTAGCGGGGTATACAATGAGCAGTTCTTC.

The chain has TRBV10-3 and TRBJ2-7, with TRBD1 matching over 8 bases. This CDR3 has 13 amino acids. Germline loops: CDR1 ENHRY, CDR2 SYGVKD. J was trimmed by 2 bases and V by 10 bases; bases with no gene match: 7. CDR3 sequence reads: CASTGGTPYEQYF. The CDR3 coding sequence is TGTGCCAGCACAGGGGGGACGCCCTACGAGCAGTACTTC.

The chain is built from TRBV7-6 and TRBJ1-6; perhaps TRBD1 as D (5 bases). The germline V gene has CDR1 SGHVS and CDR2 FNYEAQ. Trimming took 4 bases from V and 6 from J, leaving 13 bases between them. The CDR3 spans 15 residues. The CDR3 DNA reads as TGTGCCAGCAGCTCTAGCGCCCAGGGTAATTCACCCCTCCACTTT. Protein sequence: CASSSSAQGNSPLHF. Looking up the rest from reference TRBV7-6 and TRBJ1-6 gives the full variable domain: GAGVSQSPRYKVTKRGQDVALRCDPISGHVSLYWYRQALGQGPEFLTYFNYEAQQDKSGLPNDRFSAERPEGSISTLTIQRTEQRDSAMYRCASSSSAQGNSPLHFGNGTRLTVT.

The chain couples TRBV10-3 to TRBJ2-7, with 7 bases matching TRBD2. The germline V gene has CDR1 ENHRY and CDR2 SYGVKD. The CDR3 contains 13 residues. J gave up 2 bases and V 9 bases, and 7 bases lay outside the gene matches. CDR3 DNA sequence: TGTGCCATTAGGACTAGATTCGCCTACGAGCAGTACTTC. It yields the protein CAIRTRFAYEQYF.

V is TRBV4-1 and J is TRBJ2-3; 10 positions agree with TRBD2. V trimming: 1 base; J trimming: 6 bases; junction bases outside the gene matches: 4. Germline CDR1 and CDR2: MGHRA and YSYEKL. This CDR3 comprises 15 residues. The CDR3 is CASSQGPGLADTQYF. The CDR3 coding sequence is TGCGCCAGCAGCCAAGGACCGGGACTAGCGGATACGCAGTATTTT.